The next 9 T cell receptor beta chains were all read from a single sample in a study of identical twins. MiXCR, applied by TCRdb to the 5' RACE reads, yields one record per CDR3 protein. The profile shows some 440,000 distinct CDR3 sequences, approximately 25% of them singletons. In addition, the sample was reused for a study of T cells expressing NK-cell markers.

The specimen sequenced was CD4+ T cells sorted from blood. Receptors were obtained from a woman aged 18-35 years in good health.

The chain is built from TRBV12-3 or TRBV12-4 and TRBJ2-1; perhaps TRBD1 as D (6 bases). The length of the CDR3 is 15 residues. V lost 4 bases and J lost 0, with 10 bases in between. CDR3 nucleotide sequence: TGTGCCAGCAGTTACAGGGCTATCTCCTACAATGAGCAGTTCTTC. Translating gives CASSYRAISYNEQFF.

This clonotype was recorded a few times. The rearrangement links TRBV12-3 or TRBV12-4 to TRBJ2-3, with 8 nucleotides matching TRBD2. The V gene end was trimmed by 2 bases and the J gene end by 1 base; junction bases not matched to a gene: 8. The CDR3 runs 17 residues. The CDR3 loop is CASSLNLRGVGTDTQYF. CDR3 DNA: TGTGCCAGCAGTTTAAATCTGCGGGGGGTTGGCACAGATACGCAGTATTTT.

The chain is built from TRBV9 and TRBJ2-7; TRBD1 is a possible D gene (5 bases). The germline V gene has CDR1 SGDLS and CDR2 YYNGEE. V was trimmed by 2 bases and J by 2 bases, leaving 11 bases between them. The CDR3 spans 14 residues. The CDR3 nucleotides read TGTGCCAGCAGCGTTAACGTACAGGCCTACGAGCAGTACTTC. Its protein is CASSVNVQAYEQYF.

Concerning this clonotype itself: One end of the junction is discordant with germline, which a read error may explain. The chain couples TRBV4-1 to TRBJ2-1; 14 bases are a match to TRBD2. The germline V gene encodes CDR1 MGHRA and CDR2 YSYEKL. This CDR3 comprises 18 residues. CDR3 in DNA: TGTGCCAGCGGCCCCGGGACTAGCGGGAGAAGAACCTACAATGAGCAGTTCTTC. Amino acids: CASGPGTSGRRTYNEQFF.

This chain uses TRBV6-1 with TRBJ2-1; unclear D gene. CDR1 is MNHNS and CDR2 is SASEGT in the germline V gene. CDR3 size: 14 residues. Trimming took off 6 bases at V and 1 base at J, with 10 bases between the two ends. The CDR3 spells CASSQDPSYNEQFF. CDR3 coding DNA: TGTGCCAGCAGCCAAGACCCATCCTACAATGAGCAGTTCTTC.

The rearrangement links TRBV5-1 to TRBJ2-7, with 16 bases that match TRBD2. V lost 4 bases, J lost 3 bases, and 10 bases stayed unmatched. This CDR3 is built from 18 residues. Germline V gene data show CDR1 as SGHRS and CDR2 as YFSETQ. CDR3: CASSLTGTSGRDFYEQYF. CDR3 bases: TGCGCCAGCAGCCTAACCGGGACTAGCGGGAGGGACTTCTACGAGCAGTACTTC.

CDR3 amino acids: CASSRDSTMTYEQYF. CDR3 DNA sequence: TGTGCCAGCAGCCGAGACTCGACTATGACCTACGAGCAGTACTTC. The chain combines TRBV6-1 with TRBJ2-7; maybe TRBD2 (5 bases). V was cut by 6 bases and J by 2 bases, with 17 bases left in between. CDR1 is MNHNS, CDR2 SASEGT, per germline. The CDR3 totals 15 residues.

The gene calls are TRBV6-1 and TRBJ2-3; no clear D gene. The CDR3 contains 13 residues. V lost 4 bases, J lost 8 bases, and 13 bases lay in between. CDR1 and CDR2 (germline): MNHNS, SASEGT. As DNA, the CDR3 is TGTGCCAGCAGTGTCCCGGCGTCAGGTACGCAGTATTTT. Protein product: CASSVPASGTQYF.

J is TRBJ2-3 and V is TRBV20-1; D not resolved. V was trimmed by 3 bases and J by 1 base, leaving 5 bases between them. Germline-derived CDR1 and CDR2 are DFQATT and SNEGSKA (reference sequence). The CDR3 extends over 12 amino acids. The CDR3 loop reads CSASGRTDTQYF. The CDR3 DNA reads as TGCAGTGCTAGCGGCCGCACAGATACGCAGTATTTT.